Described below is a single T cell receptor beta chain sequence and its context. This sample was taken from a study of shared clonotypes between healthy human individuals. The CDR3 spans 13 residues. The germline V gene encodes CDR1 GTSNPN and CDR2 SVGIG (reference sequence). After removal of 2 bases from V and 9 bases from J, the junction contained 5 bases not matched to a gene. Sorted-subset replicate PCR reactions were performed with about 200 ng DNA, corresponding to tens of thousands of T cell genomes. Original analysis: ImmunoSEQ output lacked quality scores and full-length reads, limiting matched filtering. Some clones are missing from TCRdb's copy, which holds only in-frame ones; the method was immunoSEQ multiplex PCR. The D gene and trimming were derived from the DNA, and the V and J assignments and clone size from that table. The repertoire holds 2 million to 3 million clones, with 93% as singletons.

The sequence derives from a man younger than 35 in good health. Some clones in this sample may be carry-over from other donors' samples. Specimen: naive CD4+ T cells from PBMCs. Subset reported: CD45RA+ positively selected. V is TRBV30 and J is TRBJ1-4; 8 bases align to TRBD1. The CDR3: CAWSPDRDQKLFF. The DNA for the CDR3 is TGTGCCTGGAGTCCGGACAGGGACCAAAAACTGTTTTTT.